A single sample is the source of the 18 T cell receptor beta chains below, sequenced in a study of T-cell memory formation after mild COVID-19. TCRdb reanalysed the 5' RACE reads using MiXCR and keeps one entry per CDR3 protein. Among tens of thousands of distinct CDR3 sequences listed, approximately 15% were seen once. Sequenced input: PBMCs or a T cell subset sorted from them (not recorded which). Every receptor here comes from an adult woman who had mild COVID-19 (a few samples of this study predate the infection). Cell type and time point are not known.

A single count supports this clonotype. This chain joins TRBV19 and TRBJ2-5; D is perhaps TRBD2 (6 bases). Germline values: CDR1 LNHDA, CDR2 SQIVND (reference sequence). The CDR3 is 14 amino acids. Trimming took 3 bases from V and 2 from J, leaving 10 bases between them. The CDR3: CASSISGDQETQYF. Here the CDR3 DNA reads TGTGCCAGTAGTATCTCGGGAGATCAAGAGACCCAGTACTTC.

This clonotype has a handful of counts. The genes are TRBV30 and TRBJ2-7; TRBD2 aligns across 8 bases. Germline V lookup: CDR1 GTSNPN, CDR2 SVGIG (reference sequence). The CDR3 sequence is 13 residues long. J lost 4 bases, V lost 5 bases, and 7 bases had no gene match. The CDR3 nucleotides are TGTGCCTGGCGCCGGGGGGGACTTTACGAGCAGTACTTC. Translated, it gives CAWRRGGLYEQYF.

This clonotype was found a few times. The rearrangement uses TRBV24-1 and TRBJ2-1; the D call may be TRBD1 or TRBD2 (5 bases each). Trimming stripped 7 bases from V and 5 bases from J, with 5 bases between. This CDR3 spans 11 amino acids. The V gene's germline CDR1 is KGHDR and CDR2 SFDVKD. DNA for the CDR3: TGTGCCACCAGGGGGGACAATGAGCAGTTCTTC. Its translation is CATRGDNEQFF.

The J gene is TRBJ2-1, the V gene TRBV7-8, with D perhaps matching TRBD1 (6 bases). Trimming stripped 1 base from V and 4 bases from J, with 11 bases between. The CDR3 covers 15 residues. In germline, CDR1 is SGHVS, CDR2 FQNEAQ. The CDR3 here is CASSLEQGIYNEQFF. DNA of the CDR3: TGTGCCAGCAGCTTAGAACAGGGCATTTACAATGAGCAGTTCTTC.

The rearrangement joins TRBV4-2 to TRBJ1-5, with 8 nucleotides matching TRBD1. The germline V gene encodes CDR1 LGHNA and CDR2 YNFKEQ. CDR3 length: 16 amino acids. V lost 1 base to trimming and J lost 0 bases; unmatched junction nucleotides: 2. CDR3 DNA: TGTGCCAGCAGCCAAGGGGGGACAGGTAGCAATCAGCCCCAGCATTTT. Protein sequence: CASSQGGTGSNQPQHF.

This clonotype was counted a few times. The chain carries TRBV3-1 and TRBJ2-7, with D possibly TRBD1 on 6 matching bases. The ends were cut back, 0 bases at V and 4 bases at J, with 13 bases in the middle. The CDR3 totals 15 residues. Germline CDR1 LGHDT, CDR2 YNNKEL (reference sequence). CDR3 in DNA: TGTGCCAGCAGCCAAGATCCGTCGGACAGTTACGAGCAGTACTTC. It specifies CASSQDPSDSYEQYF.

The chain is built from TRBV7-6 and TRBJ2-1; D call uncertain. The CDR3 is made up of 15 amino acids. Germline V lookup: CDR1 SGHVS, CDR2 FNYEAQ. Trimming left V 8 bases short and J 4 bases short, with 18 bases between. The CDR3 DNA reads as TGTGCCAGCGCCACGTTCGATAGTGGATACAATGAGCAGTTCTTC. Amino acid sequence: CASATFDSGYNEQFF.

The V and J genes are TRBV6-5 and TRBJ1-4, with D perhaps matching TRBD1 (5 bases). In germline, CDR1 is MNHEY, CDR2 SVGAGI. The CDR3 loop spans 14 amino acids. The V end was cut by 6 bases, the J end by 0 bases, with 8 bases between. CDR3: CASRLTATNEKLFF. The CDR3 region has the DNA TGTGCCAGCAGGCTGACAGCAACTAATGAAAAACTGTTTTTT.

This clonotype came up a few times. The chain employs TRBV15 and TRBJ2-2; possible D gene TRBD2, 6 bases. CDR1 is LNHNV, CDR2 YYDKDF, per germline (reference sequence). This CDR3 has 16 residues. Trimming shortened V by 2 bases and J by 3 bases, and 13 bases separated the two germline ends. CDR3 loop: CATSRPTGTDTGELFF. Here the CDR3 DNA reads TGTGCCACCAGCAGACCTACCGGGACTGACACCGGGGAGCTGTTTTTT.

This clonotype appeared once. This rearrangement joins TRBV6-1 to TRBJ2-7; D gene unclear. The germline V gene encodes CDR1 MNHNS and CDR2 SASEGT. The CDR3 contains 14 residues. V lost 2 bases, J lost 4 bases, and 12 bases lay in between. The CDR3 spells CASSENNSPYEQYF. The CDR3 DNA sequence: TGTGCCAGCAGTGAAAATAATTCGCCGTACGAGCAGTACTTC.

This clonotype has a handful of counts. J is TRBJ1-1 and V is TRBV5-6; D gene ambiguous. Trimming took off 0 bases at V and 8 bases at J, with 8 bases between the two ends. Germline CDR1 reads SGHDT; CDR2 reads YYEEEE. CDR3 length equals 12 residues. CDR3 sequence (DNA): TGTGCCAGCAGCTTGGTTCCGGGAGAAGCTTTCTTT. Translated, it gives CASSLVPGEAFF. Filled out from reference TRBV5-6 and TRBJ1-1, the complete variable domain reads DAGVTQSPTHLIKTRGQQVTLRCSPKSGHDTVSWYQQALGQGPQFIFQYYEEEERQRGNFPDRFSGHQFPNYSSELNVNALLLGDSALYLCASSLVPGEAFFGQGTRLTVV.

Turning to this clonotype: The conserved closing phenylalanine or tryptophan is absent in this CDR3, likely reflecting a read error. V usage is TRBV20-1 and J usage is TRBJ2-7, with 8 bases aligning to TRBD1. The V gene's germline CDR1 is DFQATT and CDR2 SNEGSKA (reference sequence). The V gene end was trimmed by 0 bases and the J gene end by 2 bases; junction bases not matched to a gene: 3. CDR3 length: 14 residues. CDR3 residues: CSARDRDRTYEQYL. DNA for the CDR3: TGCAGTGCTAGAGATAGGGACAGGACCTACGAGCAGTACTTA.

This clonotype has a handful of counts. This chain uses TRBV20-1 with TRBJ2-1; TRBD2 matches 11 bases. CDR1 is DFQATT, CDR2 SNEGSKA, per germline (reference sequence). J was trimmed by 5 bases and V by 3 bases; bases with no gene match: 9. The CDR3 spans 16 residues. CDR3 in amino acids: CSASGLLAGDHNEQFF. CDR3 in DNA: TGCAGTGCTAGTGGGCTACTAGCGGGAGATCACAATGAGCAGTTCTTC.

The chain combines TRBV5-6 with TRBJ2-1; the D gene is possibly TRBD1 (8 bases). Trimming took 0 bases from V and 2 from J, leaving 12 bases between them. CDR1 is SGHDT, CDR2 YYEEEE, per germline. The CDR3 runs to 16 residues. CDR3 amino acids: CASSLATGGAYNEQFF. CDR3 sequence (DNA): TGTGCCAGCAGCTTGGCTACAGGGGGGGCCTACAATGAGCAGTTCTTC.

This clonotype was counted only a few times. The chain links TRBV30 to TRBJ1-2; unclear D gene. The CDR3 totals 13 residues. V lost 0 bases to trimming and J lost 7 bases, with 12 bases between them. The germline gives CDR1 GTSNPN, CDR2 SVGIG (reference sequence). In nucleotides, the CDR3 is TGTGCCTGGAGTGTATCAGTGGGCTCTGGCTACACCTTC. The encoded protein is CAWSVSVGSGYTF.

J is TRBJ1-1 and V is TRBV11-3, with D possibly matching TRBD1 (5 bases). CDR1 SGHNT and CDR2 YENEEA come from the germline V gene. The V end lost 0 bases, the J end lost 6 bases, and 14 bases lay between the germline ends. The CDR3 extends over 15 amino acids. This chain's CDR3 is CASSLDEAGRAEAFF. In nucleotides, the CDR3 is TGTGCCAGCAGCTTAGATGAGGCAGGGAGGGCTGAAGCTTTCTTT.

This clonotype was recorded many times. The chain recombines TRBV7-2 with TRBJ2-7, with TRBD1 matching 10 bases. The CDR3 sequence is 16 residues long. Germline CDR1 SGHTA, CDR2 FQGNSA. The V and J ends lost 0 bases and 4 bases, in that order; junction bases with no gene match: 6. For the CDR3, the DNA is TGTGCCAGCAGCTTAGCCCGGACAGGGGGACGGTACGAGCAGTACTTC. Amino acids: CASSLARTGGRYEQYF.

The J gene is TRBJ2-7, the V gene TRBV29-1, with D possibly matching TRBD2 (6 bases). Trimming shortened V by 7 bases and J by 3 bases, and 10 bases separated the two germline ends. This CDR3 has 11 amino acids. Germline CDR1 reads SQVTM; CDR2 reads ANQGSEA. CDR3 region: CSGGTYYEQYF. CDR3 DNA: TGCAGCGGTGGGACTTACTACGAGCAGTACTTC.